What follows are 25 T cell receptor beta chains derived from one specimen sequenced in a study of CD8 T cells in Susac syndrome. An amount of RNA that ranged from roughly 0.5 to 1 ug was reverse transcribed with random hexamers. TCRdb independently ran MiXCR on the immunoSEQ multiplex PCR reads; one entry per CDR3 protein. The profile shows around 160,000 distinct CDR3 sequences, around 96% of them singletons. Sequences were obtained from CD4+ T cells from PBMCs. The receptor source for this set is a human donor in good health.

V usage is TRBV27 and J usage is TRBJ1-6, with 9 bases lining up with TRBD1. Looked up from germline, CDR1 is MNHEY and CDR2 is SMNVEV (reference sequence). With 5 bases clipped from V and 10 bases from J, the junction kept 12 bases outside the gene matches. The CDR3 spans 16 residues. The CDR3, as DNA: TGTGCCAGCAGTGCCCTCTTGACAGGGGGAAACTCACCCCTCCACTTT. Translated: CASSALLTGGNSPLHF.

This chain links TRBV5-4 with TRBJ2-1, with TRBD1 identical over 8 bases. V dropped 4 bases and J dropped 4; count of bases not matched to a gene: 7. Germline V gives CDR1 SGHNT, CDR2 YYREEE (reference sequence). The CDR3 runs to 15 residues. This CDR3 is CASSDGQGSYNEQFF. In nucleotides, the CDR3 is TGTGCCAGCAGCGACGGACAGGGATCTTACAATGAGCAGTTCTTC.

V and J are TRBV20-1 and TRBJ2-7, with 10 bases identical to TRBD1. The junction had 9 bases not matched to a gene; V was cut back by 6 bases and J by 4 bases. The CDR3 runs 14 residues. Germline assignment: CDR1 DFQATT and CDR2 SNEGSKA (reference sequence). CDR3 DNA sequence: TGCAGTGCCATAACCGGGACAGGGGATTACGAGCAGTACTTC. Translation: CSAITGTGDYEQYF.

V and J are TRBV7-2 and TRBJ2-3, with D unresolved. Germline V gene data show CDR1 as SGHTA and CDR2 as FQGNSA. V lost 0 bases and J 2 bases, leaving 9 bases between the germline ends. The CDR3 sequence is 15 residues long. CDR3 DNA sequence: TGTGCCAGCAGCTTAGCCCTAGGACCCACAGATACGCAGTATTTT. It codes for CASSLALGPTDTQYF.

On this clonotype itself: One junction end does not reproduce the germline sequence, and a read error may be involved. The rearrangement joins TRBV12-3 or TRBV12-4 to TRBJ2-7; the D gene could be TRBD1 or TRBD2 (5 bases each). This CDR3 contains 14 residues. For the CDR3, the DNA is TGTGCCAGCAGTCCCCGGCCCGAGTCGGGGCCCAGGCACTTC. Its protein is CASSPRPESGPRHF.

This clonotype was detected a few times. This chain links TRBV5-4 with TRBJ1-5; tentatively, D is TRBD1 (5 bases). The CDR3 has 13 amino acids. The germline V gene encodes CDR1 SGHNT and CDR2 YYREEE (reference sequence). V gave up 0 bases and J gave up 7 bases, with 8 bases separating them. For the CDR3, the DNA is TGTGCCAGCAGCTTGGGCAGGGACCAGCCCCAGCATTTT. Protein: CASSLGRDQPQHF.

This clonotype was observed a single time. The chain uses TRBV20-1 and TRBJ2-1; D perhaps matches TRBD2 (5 bases). This CDR3 is built from 14 residues. The V gene lost 3 bases and the J gene lost 9 bases, with 18 bases spanning the gap. In germline, CDR1 is DFQATT, CDR2 SNEGSKA (reference sequence). CDR3 protein: CSARLAIGIGEQFF. The CDR3 DNA reads TGCAGTGCTAGGCTGGCGATCGGGATTGGTGAGCAGTTCTTC.

The chain carries TRBV5-1 and TRBJ2-7; 10 bases map to TRBD2. The CDR3 loop spans 15 amino acids. The V gene's germline CDR1 is SGHRS and CDR2 YFSETQ. V shed 5 bases and J 3 bases; nucleotides not matched to a gene: 8. CDR3 amino acids: CASRMVAGGLYEQYF. CDR3 coding DNA: TGCGCCAGCAGGATGGTAGCGGGGGGTCTCTACGAGCAGTACTTC.

The gene calls are TRBV7-3 and TRBJ2-7; TRBD1 matches at 12 bases. V trimming: 4 bases; J trimming: 7 bases; junction bases outside the gene matches: 5. The CDR3 has 14 residues. From germline, CDR1 is SGHTA and CDR2 FQGTGA. The CDR3 protein is CASSSGQGASEQYF. The CDR3 region has the DNA TGTGCCAGCAGCTCGGGACAGGGGGCCAGTGAGCAGTACTTC.

The V call is TRBV3-1, the J call TRBJ2-7; no firm D call. V gave up 5 bases and J gave up 6 bases, with 14 bases separating them. The CDR3 runs 13 residues. Germline V lookup: CDR1 LGHDT, CDR2 YNNKEL (reference sequence). CDR3 DNA: TGTGCCAGCAGCTCCTTCCCCCTTGCCGAGCAGTACTTC. Translating it yields CASSSFPLAEQYF.

The count of this clonotype is one. This chain links TRBV29-1 with TRBJ1-2; D unclear. Trimming left V 4 bases short and J 2 bases short, with 17 bases between. This CDR3 has 15 amino acids. The germline V gene encodes CDR1 SQVTM and CDR2 ANQGSEA. The CDR3 DNA is TGCAGCGTTGCGTCAGGCCCGGCATTAAACTATGGCTACACCTTC. Translated, it gives CSVASGPALNYGYTF.

This clonotype was seen once. This chain links TRBV5-1 with TRBJ1-6; a weak D match, TRBD1 (5 bases). This CDR3 contains 15 residues. Trimming took off 1 base at V and 4 bases at J, with 9 bases between the two ends. Germline V CDR1 and CDR2: SGHRS, YFSETQ. The CDR3 coding sequence is TGCGCCAGCAGCTTGAGGACACCTTATAATTCACCCCTCCACTTT. Translated: CASSLRTPYNSPLHF.

The chain employs TRBV2 and TRBJ1-1; maybe TRBD1 (5 bases). CDR1 SNHLY and CDR2 FYNNEI come from the germline V gene. The V and J ends lost 3 bases and 10 bases respectively, with 12 bases between them. CDR3 length: 12 amino acids. The CDR3 reads CASSDLGERAFF. For the CDR3, the DNA is TGTGCCAGCAGTGATCTAGGGGAAAGAGCTTTCTTT. The complete variable domain, with remaining parts taken from reference TRBV2 and TRBJ1-1, reads EPEVTQTPSHQVTQMGQEVILRCVPISNHLYFYWYRQILGQKVEFLVSFYNNEISEKSEIFDDQFSVERPDGSNFTLKIRSTKLEDSAMYFCASSDLGERAFFGQGTRLTVV.

This clonotype was picked up one time. The chain links TRBV29-1 to TRBJ2-3; 8 nucleotides align to TRBD2. This CDR3 spans 18 amino acids. The V gene's germline CDR1 is SQVTM and CDR2 ANQGSEA. Losses at the gene ends were 0 bases for V and 2 bases for J; bases not matched to a gene: 13. DNA for the CDR3: TGCAGCGTTGAAGATGACCTGGGAGCGGGGGCCATCACAGATACGCAGTATTTT. Its protein is CSVEDDLGAGAITDTQYF.

The chain joins TRBV23-1 to TRBJ1-1, with 10 bases matching TRBD1. TRBV23-1 is assigned to the ORF class and has an uncertain function. CDR3 size: 16 residues. With 2 bases clipped from V and 3 bases from J, the junction kept 6 bases outside the gene matches. The CDR3, as DNA: TGCGCCAGCAGTCAAAAAAAGACAGGGGGCCACACTGAAGCTTTCTTT. It codes for CASSQKKTGGHTEAFF.

This chain connects TRBV12-3 or TRBV12-4 to TRBJ2-2, with D uncertain. The CDR3 has 13 amino acids. V dropped 4 bases and J dropped 7 bases, with 10 bases sitting between them. The chain's CDR3 is CASSSLANGELFF. The CDR3 coding sequence is TGTGCCAGCAGTTCTTTGGCGAACGGGGAGCTGTTTTTT.

This chain links TRBV19 with TRBJ2-1, with 10 bases fitting TRBD2. This CDR3 contains 19 residues. CDR1 and CDR2 from the germline V gene are LNHDA and SQIVND (reference sequence). The V segment lost 6 bases and the J segment 0 bases; nucleotides outside the gene matches: 14. CDR3 in DNA: TGTGCCAGTAGGAATAGCGGGGGGACACCGTTGAGCTCCTACAATGAGCAGTTCTTC. Encoded protein: CASRNSGGTPLSSYNEQFF. The full variable domain, with the rest looked up from reference TRBV19 and TRBJ2-1, is DGGITQSPKYLFRKEGQNVTLSCEQNLNHDAMYWYRQDPGQGLRLIYYSQIVNDFQKGDIAEGYSVSREKKESFPLTVTSAQKNPTAFYLCASRNSGGTPLSSYNEQFFGPGTRLTVL.

The chain employs TRBV28 and TRBJ1-2, with 8 bases identical to TRBD1. Per germline, CDR1 MDHEN and CDR2 SYDVKM. CDR3 length: 12 residues. V lost 7 bases and J lost 5; bases outside the gene matches: 3. In DNA, the CDR3 is TGTGCCAGCACGGGACAGGAATATGGCTACACCTTC. It encodes CASTGQEYGYTF.

In this sample, this clonotype turned up once. This chain connects TRBV5-4 to TRBJ2-6, with 8 bases fitting TRBD2. The V segment lost 4 bases and the J segment 2 bases; nucleotides outside the gene matches: 8. This CDR3 is built from 17 residues. Germline V gives CDR1 SGHNT, CDR2 YYREEE (reference sequence). Here the CDR3 reads CASSPLREGAGANVLTF. CDR3 sequence (DNA): TGTGCCAGCAGCCCGCTACGGGAGGGTGCTGGGGCCAACGTCCTGACTTTC.

The chain is built from TRBV9 and TRBJ2-1; D might be TRBD2 (5 bases). V was cut by 2 bases and J by 2 bases, with 11 bases left in between. The germline gives CDR1 SGDLS, CDR2 YYNGEE. The CDR3 covers 15 residues. DNA for the CDR3: TGTGCCAGCAGCGTCCAGGACTGGCCCTACAATGAGCAGTTCTTC. Its translation is CASSVQDWPYNEQFF.

J is TRBJ2-7 and V is TRBV16; no definite D call. CDR1 and CDR2 (germline): KGHSY, FQNENV. This CDR3 contains 12 residues. The V end was cut by 0 bases, the J end by 6 bases, with 6 bases between. The CDR3 spells CASSQSKAEQYF. The CDR3 DNA reads TGTGCCAGCAGCCAATCAAAGGCCGAGCAGTACTTC.

The chain carries TRBV10-2 and TRBJ1-2, with TRBD1 identical over 7 bases. CDR1 is WSHSY, CDR2 SAAADI, per germline. Trimming took 3 bases from V and 4 from J; bases not matched to a gene: 5. CDR3 length equals 14 residues. CDR3 coding DNA: TGCGCCAGCAGTGAAAAAGCAGGGGGCTATGGCTACACCTTC. Its protein product is CASSEKAGGYGYTF.

The chain recombines TRBV20-1 with TRBJ2-4; unclear D gene. CDR3 size: 13 residues. With 5 bases removed from V and 1 base from J, the gap between germline ends came to 9 bases. Germline CDR1 DFQATT, CDR2 SNEGSKA (reference sequence). CDR3 amino acids: CSAGKDAKNIQYF. CDR3 DNA: TGCAGTGCTGGAAAAGATGCCAAAAACATTCAGTACTTC.

This chain uses TRBV5-4 with TRBJ2-1, with D maybe TRBD1 (7 bases). Per the germline V gene, CDR1 is SGHNT and CDR2 is YYREEE (reference sequence). CDR3 length: 14 amino acids. Trimming removed 2 bases at V and 15 bases at J, with 21 bases between. Written as DNA, the CDR3 is TGTGCCAGCAGCTTATACAGGGGAGGAGGAGCGAGGTTCTTC. It encodes CASSLYRGGGARFF.

V usage is TRBV7-2 and J usage is TRBJ2-3; 14 positions agree with TRBD2. The CDR3 extends over 17 amino acids. V gave up 5 bases and J gave up 1 base; unmatched junction bases: 5. From germline, CDR1 is SGHTA and CDR2 FQGNSA. The CDR3 bases are TGTGCCAGCAGCAAGACTAGCGGGGGGGGTGGCACAGATACGCAGTATTTT. Translation gives CASSKTSGGGGTDTQYF.